Detailed here is one T cell receptor (beta chain). Its target is unknown. A single record per CDR3 protein comes from TCRdb applying MiXCR to the reads. The data show about 450,000 distinct CDR3 sequences, about a third seen once. CDR3 length: 17 amino acids. Losses at the gene ends were 6 bases for V and 1 base for J; bases not matched to a gene: 11. Germline-derived CDR1 and CDR2 are MNHEY and SMNVEV (reference sequence). These data originate in a study of T cell repertoires in cytomegalovirus infection. Whole-study context: Through public TCR beta signatures, both CMV infection and matching HLA type were indicated. Whole-study results and caveats: Summed public TCR beta family frequency identified CMV carriers bearing the relevant HLA.

The sample taken for sequencing was PBMCs. This clonotype was sampled from a human donor in good health (CMV status not recorded). Some clones in this sample may be carry-over from other donors' samples. The chain employs TRBV27 and TRBJ1-1, with 10 bases matching TRBD1. In DNA, the CDR3 is TGTGCCAGCAGGGCCCAGACAGGGGGCGCGCAGAACACTGAAGCTTTCTTT. Its translation is CASRAQTGGAQNTEAFF.